A selection of T cell receptor beta chains follows, all from one sample in a study of cytomegalovirus exposure and HLA in healthy donors. Data came from immunoSEQ multiplex PCR; TCRdb stores just in-frame clones and leaves some out. There are 95,000 to 100,000 clones in the sample; roughly 70% occur only once, and about 10% lies in the top ten. The sample taken for sequencing was PBMCs. All receptors come from a man over 45 in good health and CMV-seronegative. Each CDR3 is given with its conserved first and last residue. Each record gives: clone size, V gene, J gene, D gene, CDR3 protein, CDR3 DNA. The D gene is left open where the match is weak. Not every row has a clone size; where given, it reads once, few, many or a size class.

>NA|TRBV25-1|TRBJ2-1|NA
CASSVYRVGEQFF
TGTGCCAGCAGTGTATACAGGGTGGGTGAGCAGTTCTTC
>NA|TRBV21-1|TRBJ1-5|NA
CASRTGSGNQPQHF
TGTGCCAGTCGGACAGGTTCTGGCAATCAGCCCCAGCATTTT
>few|TRBV6-5|TRBJ1-6|TRBD1
CATKGQGYNSPLHF
TGTGCCACCAAGGGACAGGGGTATAATTCACCCCTCCACTTT
>NA|TRBV9|TRBJ2-3|NA
CASSQTPHSRRTDTQYF
TGTGCCAGCAGCCAAACGCCCCATTCGAGGCGCACAGATACGCAGTATTTT
>NA|TRBV28|TRBJ1-1|NA
CASRVGGIRNTEAFF
TGTGCCAGCAGGGTCGGGGGGATTAGGAACACTGAAGCTTTCTTT
>NA|TRBV19|TRBJ1-3|NA
CATVIRGGNTIYF
TGTGCCACCGTGATAAGAGGCGGAAACACCATATATTTT
>NA|TRBV4-1|TRBJ2-7|TRBD1
CASSLSGQGREQYF
TGCGCCAGCAGCCTGTCAGGACAGGGACGCGAGCAGTACTTC
>NA|TRBV5-1|TRBJ1-3|NA
CACQDSGNTIYF
TGCGCCTGCCAGGACTCTGGAAACACCATATATTTT
>many|TRBV6-4|TRBJ1-6|NA
CASSSGGYNSPLHF
TGTGCCAGCAGCTCAGGAGGGTATAATTCACCCCTCCACTTT
>NA|TRBV6-6|TRBJ2-7|NA
CASSSYYEQYF
TGTGCCAGCAGTTCGTACTACGAGCAGTACTTC
>NA|TRBV5-6|TRBJ2-1|TRBD1
CASSLDRVDEQFF
TGTGCCAGCAGCCTAGACAGGGTGGATGAGCAGTTCTTC
>NA|TRBV9|TRBJ1-3|NA
CASSVDGLGGNTIYF
TGTGCCAGCAGCGTAGATGGGCTCGGCGGAAACACCATATATTTT
>NA|TRBV14|TRBJ2-7|TRBD2
CASSQLPSGTGEQYF
TGTGCCAGCAGCCAATTGCCTAGCGGGACCGGCGAGCAGTACTTC
>NA|TRBV28|TRBJ2-2|TRBD1
CASQGAGGDTTGELFF
TGTGCCAGCCAGGGGGCAGGGGGCGATACCACGGGGGAGCTGTTTTTT
>few|TRBV4-3|TRBJ2-7|TRBD2
CASSQEGSGSLYEQYF
TGCGCCAGCAGCCAAGAGGGTAGCGGGAGTCTTTACGAGCAGTACTTC
>NA|TRBV2|TRBJ2-2|TRBD2
CASSESSGGAGTGELFF
TGTGCCAGCAGTGAATCCAGCGGGGGGGCGGGCACCGGGGAGCTGTTTTTT
>NA|TRBV5-4|TRBJ2-1|TRBD2
CASSSQREPFNEQFF
TGTGCCAGCAGCTCACAGCGGGAACCGTTCAATGAGCAGTTCTTC
>few|TRBV28|TRBJ2-2|NA
CASSETRGDTGELFF
TGTGCCAGCAGTGAGACTAGGGGAGATACCGGGGAGCTGTTTTTT
>NA|TRBV5-4|TRBJ2-3|NA
CASSLEGLTDTQYF
TGTGCCAGCAGCTTGGAGGGGCTCACAGATACGCAGTATTTT
>NA|TRBV18|TRBJ1-6|NA
CASSPDKMANSPLHF
TGTGCCAGCTCACCGGACAAGATGGCTAATTCACCCCTCCACTTT
>few|TRBV2|TRBJ1-1|NA
CASRRDFGNTEAFF
TGTGCCAGCAGGCGGGATTTCGGGAACACTGAAGCTTTCTTT
>once|TRBV27|TRBJ2-7|NA
CASSITRDSYEQYF
TGTGCCAGCTCCATCACCAGGGACTCCTACGAGCAGTACTTC
>NA|TRBV5-1|TRBJ2-5|TRBD1
CASSHGDRQETQYF
TGCGCCAGCAGCCACGGGGACAGACAAGAGACCCAGTACTTC
>NA|TRBV4-2|TRBJ1-2|NA
CASSQESATANYGYTF
TGTGCCAGCAGCCAAGAATCTGCGACAGCAAACTATGGCTACACCTTC
>NA|TRBV6-5|TRBJ1-1|NA
CASCFQGDTEAFF
TGTGCCAGCTGCTTTCAGGGCGACACTGAAGCTTTCTTT